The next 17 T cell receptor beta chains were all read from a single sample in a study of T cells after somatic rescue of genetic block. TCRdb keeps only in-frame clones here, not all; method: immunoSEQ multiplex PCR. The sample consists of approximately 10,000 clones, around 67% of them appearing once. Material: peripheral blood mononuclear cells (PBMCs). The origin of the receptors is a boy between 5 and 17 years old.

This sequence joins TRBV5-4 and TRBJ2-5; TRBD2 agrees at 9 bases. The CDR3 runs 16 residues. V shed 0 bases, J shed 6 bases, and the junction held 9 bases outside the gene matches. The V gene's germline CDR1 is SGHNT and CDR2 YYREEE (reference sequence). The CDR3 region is CASSLVLAGARKTQYF. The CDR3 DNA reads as TGTGCCAGCAGCTTGGTTTTAGCGGGGGCCAGGAAGACCCAGTACTTC.

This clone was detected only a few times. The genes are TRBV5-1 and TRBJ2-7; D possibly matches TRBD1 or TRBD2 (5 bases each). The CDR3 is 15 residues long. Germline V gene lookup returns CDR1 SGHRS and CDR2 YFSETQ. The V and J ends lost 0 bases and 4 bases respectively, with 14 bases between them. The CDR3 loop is CASSLAGTFPYEQYF. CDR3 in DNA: TGCGCCAGCAGCTTGGCCGGGACGTTTCCGTACGAGCAGTACTTC.

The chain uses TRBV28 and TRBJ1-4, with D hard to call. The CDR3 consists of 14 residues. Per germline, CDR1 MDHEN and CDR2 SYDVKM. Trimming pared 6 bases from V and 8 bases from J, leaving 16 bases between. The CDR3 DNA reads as TGTGCCAGCAGCCCAGACATGCCGTTGGAAAAACTGTTTTTT. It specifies CASSPDMPLEKLFF. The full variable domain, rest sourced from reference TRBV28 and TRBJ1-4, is DVKVTQSSRYLVKRTGEKVFLECVQDMDHENMFWYRQDPGLGLRLIYFSYDVKMKEKGDIPEGYSVSREKKERFSLILESASTNQTSMYLCASSPDMPLEKLFFGSGTQLSVL.

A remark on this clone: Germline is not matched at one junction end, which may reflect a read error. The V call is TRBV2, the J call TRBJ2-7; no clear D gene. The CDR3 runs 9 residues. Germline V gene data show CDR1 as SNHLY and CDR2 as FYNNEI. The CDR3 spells CASGVETFF. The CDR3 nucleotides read TGTGCCAGCGGTGTGGAAACCTTCTTC.

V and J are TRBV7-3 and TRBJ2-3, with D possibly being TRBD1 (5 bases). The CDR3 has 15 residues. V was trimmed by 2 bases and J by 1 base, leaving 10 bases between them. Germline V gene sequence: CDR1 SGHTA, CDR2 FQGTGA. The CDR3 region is CASSLGAYRTDTQYF. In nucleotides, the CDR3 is TGTGCCAGCAGCTTAGGGGCCTACCGCACAGATACGCAGTATTTT.

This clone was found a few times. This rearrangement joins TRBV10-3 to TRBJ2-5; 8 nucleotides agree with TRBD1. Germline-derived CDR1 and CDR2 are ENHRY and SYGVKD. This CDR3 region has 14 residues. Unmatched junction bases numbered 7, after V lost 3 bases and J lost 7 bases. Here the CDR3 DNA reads TGTGCCATCAGTGAATCAGGGGGCTGGGGGACCCAGTACTTC. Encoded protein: CAISESGGWGTQYF.

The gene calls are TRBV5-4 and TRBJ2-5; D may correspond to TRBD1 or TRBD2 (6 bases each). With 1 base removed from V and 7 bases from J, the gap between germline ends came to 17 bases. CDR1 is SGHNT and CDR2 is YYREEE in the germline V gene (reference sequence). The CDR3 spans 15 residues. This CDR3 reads CASSLKTWGAGTQYF. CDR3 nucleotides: TGTGCCAGCAGCTTGAAAACATGGGGGGCAGGGACCCAGTACTTC.

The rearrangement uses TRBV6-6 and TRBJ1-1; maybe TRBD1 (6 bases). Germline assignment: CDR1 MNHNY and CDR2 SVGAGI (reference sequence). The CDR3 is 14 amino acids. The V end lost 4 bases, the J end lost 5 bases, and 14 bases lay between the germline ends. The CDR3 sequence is CASSFDRRGTEAFF. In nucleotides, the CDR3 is TGTGCCAGCAGTTTCGACAGGCGGGGGACTGAAGCTTTCTTT.

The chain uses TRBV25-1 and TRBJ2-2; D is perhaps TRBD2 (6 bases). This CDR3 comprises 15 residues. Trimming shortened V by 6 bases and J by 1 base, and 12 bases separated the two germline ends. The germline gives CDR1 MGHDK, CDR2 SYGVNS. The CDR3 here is CASRPFGGNTGELFF. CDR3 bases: TGTGCCAGCAGACCCTTCGGGGGGAACACCGGGGAGCTGTTTTTT.

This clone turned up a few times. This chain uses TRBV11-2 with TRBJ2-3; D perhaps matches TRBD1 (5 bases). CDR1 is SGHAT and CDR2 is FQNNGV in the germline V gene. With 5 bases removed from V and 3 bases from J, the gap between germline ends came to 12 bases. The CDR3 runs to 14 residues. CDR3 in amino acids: CASSRGSYTDTQYF. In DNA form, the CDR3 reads TGTGCCAGCAGCAGGGGATCCTATACAGATACGCAGTATTTT. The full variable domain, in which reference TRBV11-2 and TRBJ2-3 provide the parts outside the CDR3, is EAGVAQSPRYKIIEKRQSVAFWCNPISGHATLYWYQQILGQGPKLLIQFQNNGVVDDSQLPKDRFSAERLKGVDSTLKIQPAKLEDSAVYLCASSRGSYTDTQYFGPGTRLTVL.

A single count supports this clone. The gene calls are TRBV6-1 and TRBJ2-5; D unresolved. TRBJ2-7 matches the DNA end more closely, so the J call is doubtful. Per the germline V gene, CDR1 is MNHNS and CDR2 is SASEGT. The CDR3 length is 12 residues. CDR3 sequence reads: CASSDLGYEQYF. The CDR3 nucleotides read TGTGCCAGCAGTGACTTAGGGTACGAGCAGTACTTC.

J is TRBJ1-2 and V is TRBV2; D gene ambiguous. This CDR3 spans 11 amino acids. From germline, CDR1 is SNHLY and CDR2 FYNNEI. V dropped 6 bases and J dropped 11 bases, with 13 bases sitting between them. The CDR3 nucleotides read TGTGCCAGCAGGGGAGTAGGGCCATACACCTTC. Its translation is CASRGVGPYTF.

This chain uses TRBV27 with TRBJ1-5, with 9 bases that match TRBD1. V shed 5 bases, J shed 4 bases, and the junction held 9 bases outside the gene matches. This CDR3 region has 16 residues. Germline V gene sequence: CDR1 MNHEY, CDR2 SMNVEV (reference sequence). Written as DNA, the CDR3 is TGTGCCAGCAGTAGGGGACAGGGTGTGAGTAATCAGCCCCAGCATTTT. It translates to CASSRGQGVSNQPQHF.

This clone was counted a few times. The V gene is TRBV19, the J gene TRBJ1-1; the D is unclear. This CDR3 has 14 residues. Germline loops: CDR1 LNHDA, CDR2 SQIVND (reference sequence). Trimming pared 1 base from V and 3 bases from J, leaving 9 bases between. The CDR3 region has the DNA TGTGCCAGTAGTATAGTATTTGGGGACACTGAAGCTTTCTTT. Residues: CASSIVFGDTEAFF.

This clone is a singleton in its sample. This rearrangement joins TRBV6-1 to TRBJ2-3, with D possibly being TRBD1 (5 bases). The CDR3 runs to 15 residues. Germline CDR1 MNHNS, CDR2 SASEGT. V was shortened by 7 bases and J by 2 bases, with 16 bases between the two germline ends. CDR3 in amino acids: CASIRVGANTDTQYF. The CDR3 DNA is TGTGCCAGCATTAGGGTAGGGGCGAACACAGATACGCAGTATTTT.

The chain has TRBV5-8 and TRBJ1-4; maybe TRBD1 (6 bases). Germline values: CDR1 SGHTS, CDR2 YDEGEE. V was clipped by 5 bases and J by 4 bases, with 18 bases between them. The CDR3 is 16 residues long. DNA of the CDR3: TGTGCCAGCAGACAAAATCTACAGGGCATTAATGAAAAACTGTTTTTT. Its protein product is CASRQNLQGINEKLFF. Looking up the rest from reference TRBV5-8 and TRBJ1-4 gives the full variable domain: EAGVTQSPTHLIKTRGQQATLRCSPISGHTSVYWYQQALGLGLQFLLWYDEGEERNRGNFPPRFSGRQFPNYSSELNVNALELEDSALYLCASRQNLQGINEKLFFGSGTQLSVL.

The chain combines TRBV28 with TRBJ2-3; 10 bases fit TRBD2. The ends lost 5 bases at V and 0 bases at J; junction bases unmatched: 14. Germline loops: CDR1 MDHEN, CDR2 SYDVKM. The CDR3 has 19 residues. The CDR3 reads CASSPQRPTSGYSTDTQYF. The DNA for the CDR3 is TGTGCCAGCAGTCCGCAGAGGCCGACTAGCGGGTATAGCACAGATACGCAGTATTTT.